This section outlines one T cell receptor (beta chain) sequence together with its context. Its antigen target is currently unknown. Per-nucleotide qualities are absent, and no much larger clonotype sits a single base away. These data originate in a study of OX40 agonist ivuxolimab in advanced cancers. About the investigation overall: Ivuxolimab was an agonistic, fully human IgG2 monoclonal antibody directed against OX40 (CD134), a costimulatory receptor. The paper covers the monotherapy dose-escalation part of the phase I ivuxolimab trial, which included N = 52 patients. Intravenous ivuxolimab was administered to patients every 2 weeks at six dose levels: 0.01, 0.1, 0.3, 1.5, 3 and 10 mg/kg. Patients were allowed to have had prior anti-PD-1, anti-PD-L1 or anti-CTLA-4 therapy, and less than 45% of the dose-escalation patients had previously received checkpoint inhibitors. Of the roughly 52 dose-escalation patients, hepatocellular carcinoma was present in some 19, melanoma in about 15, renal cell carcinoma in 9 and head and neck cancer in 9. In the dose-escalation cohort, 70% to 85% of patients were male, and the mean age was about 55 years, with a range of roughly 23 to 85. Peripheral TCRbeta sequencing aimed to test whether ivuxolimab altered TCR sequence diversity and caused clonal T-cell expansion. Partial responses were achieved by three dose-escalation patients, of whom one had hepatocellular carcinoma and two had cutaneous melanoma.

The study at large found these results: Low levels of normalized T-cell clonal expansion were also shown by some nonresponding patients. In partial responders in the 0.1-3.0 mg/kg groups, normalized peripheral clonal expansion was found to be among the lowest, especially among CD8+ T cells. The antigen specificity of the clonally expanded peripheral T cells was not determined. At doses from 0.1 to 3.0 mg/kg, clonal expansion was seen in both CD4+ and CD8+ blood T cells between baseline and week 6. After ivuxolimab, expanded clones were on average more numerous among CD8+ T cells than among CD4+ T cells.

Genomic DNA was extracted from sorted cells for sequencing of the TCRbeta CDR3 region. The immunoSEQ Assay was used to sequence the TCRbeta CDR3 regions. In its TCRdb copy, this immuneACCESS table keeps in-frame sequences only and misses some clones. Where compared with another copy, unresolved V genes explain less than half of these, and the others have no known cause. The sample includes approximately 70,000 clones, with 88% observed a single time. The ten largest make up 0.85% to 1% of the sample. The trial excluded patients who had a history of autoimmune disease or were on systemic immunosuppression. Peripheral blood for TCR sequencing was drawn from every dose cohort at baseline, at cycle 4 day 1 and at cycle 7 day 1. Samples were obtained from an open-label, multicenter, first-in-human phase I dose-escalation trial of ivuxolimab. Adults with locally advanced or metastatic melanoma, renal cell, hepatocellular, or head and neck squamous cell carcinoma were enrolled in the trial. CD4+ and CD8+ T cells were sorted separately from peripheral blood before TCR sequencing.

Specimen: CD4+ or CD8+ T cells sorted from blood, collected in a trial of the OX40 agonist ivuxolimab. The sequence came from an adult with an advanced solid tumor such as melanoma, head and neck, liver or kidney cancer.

CDR3 sequence: CASSTDRAPGNTIYF. In nucleotide form, the sequence is TGTGCCAGTAGTACCGACAGGGCGCCTGGAAACACCATATATTTT. Here the chain combines TRBV19 and TRBJ1-3, with 7 bases aligning to TRBD1. The germline V gene encodes CDR1 LNHDA and CDR2 SQIVND (reference sequence). The CDR3 holds 15 amino acids from the cysteine to the phenylalanine. This entry keeps only the CDR3 DNA: 45 bases, framed from base 1. V lost 4 bases and J lost 2 bases, and the count of bases not matched to a germline gene is 5.